This record covers a single T cell receptor beta chain. Its antigen is still unknown. CDR3 length: 16 residues. After removal of 2 bases from V and 9 bases from J, the junction contained 12 bases not matched to a gene. Germline values: CDR1 DFQATT, CDR2 SNEGSKA (reference sequence). TCRdb independently ran MiXCR on the reads; one entry per CDR3 protein. This table holds around 210,000 distinct CDR3 sequences, 6.5% found once. The data belong to a study of T cell repertoires in cytomegalovirus infection. In the study overall: CMV infection together with matching HLA type was indicated by public TCR beta signatures.

Study-wide points: Clonotype analysis showed dominance of the ex vivo response by HLA-C-restricted CMV-specific TCR beta clonotypes.

The clonotype originates from a human donor in good health (CMV status not recorded). Some clones in this sample may be carry-over from other donors' samples. The V gene is TRBV20-1, the J gene TRBJ1-6, with 8 bases matching TRBD1. The specimen sequenced was PBMCs. CDR3 bases: TGCAGTGCTAGATCGCAGGGGGCGCATAAAGGTTCACCCCTCCACTTT. Amino acid sequence: CSARSQGAHKGSPLHF.